This section outlines one TCR beta chain sequence together with its context. The clone's antigen remains unknown. No quality values exist for individual bases; no much larger clone is one base distant. Library generation was performed with the immunoSEQ multiplex PCR assay. Under the source paper's analysis protocol: To diagnose cytomegalovirus status from the catalog of TCR beta chain sequences, a statistical classification framework was built. TCRdb carries this immuneACCESS record with in-frame sequences only. Its versions omit some clonotypes, under half of them owing to an unresolved V gene in the studies checked, with the rest unexplained. From that table come the V and J calls and clone size; the DNA was used to work out D and trimming. The table for this sample lists approximately 100,000 clones; roughly 90% of them were counted only once. The ten largest clonotypes hold more than 2% of the sample.

This specimen belongs to a study of cytomegalovirus exposure and HLA in healthy donors (dated 2017 in TCRdb). Study-wide context: A later analysis indicated that the 120 validation repertoires were generated on the platform also employed for the approximately 690 repertoires of the first cohort. The aim of the study was to test whether cataloging public T cell receptors could identify signatures of past pathogen exposure. Along with the roughly 700-subject first cohort, a separate validation cohort of over 90 different subjects was used. To predict cytomegalovirus infection status, the study brought together high-throughput TCR immunosequencing, statistical association of individual TCRs with disease status, and machine learning.

Findings and caveats that apply to the study as a whole: A total of about 180 TCR beta chains were listed by the study as associated with cytomegalovirus. The authors suggested that the approach could potentially be extended to other disease states and immunological phenotypes. In vitro tests confirmed that a few of the cytomegalovirus-associated TCR beta chains recognize cytomegalovirus antigens. A later analysis had no HLA typing for the validation cohort, so co-occurrence there was scored across all 110 or so repertoires. Cytomegalovirus status was reported to be diagnosed by the classifier with high specificity and sensitivity in both the original and validation cohorts. While some public TCRs were present in many individuals, most TCR sequences turned up only very rarely across donors. A later analysis found that TCRs clustered in the first cohort also tended to co-occur in the 120 validation repertoires, with more than 90% of cluster scores above 0.

The donors belonged to the validation cohort of approximately 130 subjects, which was separate from the roughly 670-subject first cohort. The TCR comes from a woman between 18 and 29 years old in good health and CMV-seronegative. The sample comprised PBMCs.

The CDR3 protein sequence reads: CASSYGTGRTDTQYF. The DNA is TGTGCCAGCAGCTATGGGACAGGGAGGACAGATACGCAGTATTTT. This sequence uses TRBV27 and TRBJ2-3; 9 central bases correspond to TRBD1. V is trimmed back by 6 bases and J by 3 bases, and the junction contains 7 bases that no gene match accounts for. From its cysteine to its phenylalanine, the CDR3 spans 15 amino acids. This entry keeps only the CDR3 DNA: 45 bases, framed from base 1. The germline V gene (reference sequence) provides CDR1 MNHEY and CDR2 SMNVEV.